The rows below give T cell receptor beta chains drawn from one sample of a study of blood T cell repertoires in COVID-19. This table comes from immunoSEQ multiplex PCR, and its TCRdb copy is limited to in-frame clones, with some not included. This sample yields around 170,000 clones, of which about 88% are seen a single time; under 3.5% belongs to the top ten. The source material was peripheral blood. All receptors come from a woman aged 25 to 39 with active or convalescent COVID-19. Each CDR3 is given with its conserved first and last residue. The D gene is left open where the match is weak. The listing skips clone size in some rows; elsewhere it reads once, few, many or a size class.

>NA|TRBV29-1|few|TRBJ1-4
TGCAGCGTTGAAGGGGGCTCCGATGAAAAACTGTTTTTT
CSVEGGSDEKLFF
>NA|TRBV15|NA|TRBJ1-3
TGTGCCACCAGCAGGGCCCGACAGACGCTACGTGGAAACACCATATATTTT
CATSRARQTLRGNTIYF
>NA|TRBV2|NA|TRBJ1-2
TGTGCCAGCACCCTACAGGGACCTAACTATGGCTACACCTTC
CASTLQGPNYGYTF
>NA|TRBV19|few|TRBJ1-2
TGTGCCAGTAGTATGCCAGGAAATAACTATGGCTACACCTTC
CASSMPGNNYGYTF
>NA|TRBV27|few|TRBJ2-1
TGTGCCAGCAGTTTAGCGGGACCGGGGAATGAGCAGTTCTTC
CASSLAGPGNEQFF
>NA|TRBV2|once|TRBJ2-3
TGTGCCAGCAGTGAAGGGGCGAGAAGTACAGATACGCAGTATTTT
CASSEGARSTDTQYF
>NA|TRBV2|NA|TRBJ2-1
TGTGCCAGCAGCGACCGAAGACTAGGCGATGAGCAGTTCTTC
CASSDRRLGDEQFF
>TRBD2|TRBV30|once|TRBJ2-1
TGTGCCTGTATACTAGCGACCGGCTCCTACAATGAGCAGTTCTTC
CACILATGSYNEQFF
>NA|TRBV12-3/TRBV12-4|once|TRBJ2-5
TGTGCCAGCAGAGCTTTGGGGGCTGAGACCCAGTACTTC
CASRALGAETQYF
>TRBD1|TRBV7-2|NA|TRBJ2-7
TGTGCCAGCAGCGGACAGGGGGGTTACGACGAGCAGTACTTC
CASSGQGGYDEQYF
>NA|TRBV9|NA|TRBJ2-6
TGTGCCAGCAGCAGATTCCACAGGGCCACAGGGGCCAACGTCCTGACTTTC
CASSRFHRATGANVLTF
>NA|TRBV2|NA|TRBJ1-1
TGTGCCAGCAGTGGGAGACCGACGAACACTGAAGCTTTCTTT
CASSGRPTNTEAFF
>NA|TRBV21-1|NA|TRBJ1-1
TGTGCCAGCAGCCACTTCTTCATAACAGGGGCCATGAACACTGAAGCTTTCTTT
CASSHFFITGAMNTEAFF
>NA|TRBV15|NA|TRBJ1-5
TGTGCCACCAGCACAGCAGGGCTGGGGCACAATCAGCCCCAGCATTTT
CATSTAGLGHNQPQHF
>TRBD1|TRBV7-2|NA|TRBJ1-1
TGTGCCAGCAGCTCCCGGACAGGCACTGAAGCTTTCTTT
CASSSRTGTEAFF